The 23 T cell receptor beta chains below all came from one sample that was sequenced in a study of blood T cell repertoires in COVID-19. Data came from immunoSEQ multiplex PCR; TCRdb stores just in-frame clones and leaves some out. The table lists roughly 420,000 clones, 88% of them singletons. The sequenced material came from PBMCs or T cells enriched from blood (not recorded which). The source of these receptors is a woman aged 25-40 years with acute COVID-19.

In its sample, this clone was seen a few times. The rearrangement joins TRBV29-1 to TRBJ2-7, with a possible D match to TRBD1 (6 bases). The CDR3 is 13 amino acids. CDR1 SQVTM and CDR2 ANQGSEA come from the germline V gene. V was cut by 3 bases and J by 3 bases, with 12 bases left in between. Here the CDR3 DNA reads TGCAGCGTTGATTCAACACAGGGCTACGAGCAGTACTTC. Translating gives CSVDSTQGYEQYF.

This sequence joins TRBV6-5 and TRBJ1-2; TRBD1 agrees at 7 bases. The germline gives CDR1 MNHEY, CDR2 SVGAGI. J lost 7 bases, V lost 6 bases, and 11 bases had no gene match. The CDR3 runs to 14 residues. CDR3 amino acids: CASRRTGVARGYTF. In DNA form, the CDR3 reads TGTGCCAGCAGGCGCACAGGGGTGGCACGTGGCTACACCTTC.

The gene calls are TRBV9 and TRBJ1-2; D uncertain. Germline CDR1 SGDLS, CDR2 YYNGEE. V lost 2 bases and J lost 3, with 14 bases in between. There are 15 residues in the CDR3. DNA of the CDR3: TGTGCCAGCAGCGTCGCTGGGAGTAATCACTATGGCTACACCTTC. Encoded protein: CASSVAGSNHYGYTF.

The chain recombines TRBV30 with TRBJ2-4; 9 bases align to TRBD1. J was trimmed by 1 base and V by 3 bases; bases with no gene match: 1. CDR3 size: 14 residues. The germline CDR1 and CDR2 sequences are GTSNPN and SVGIG (reference sequence). CDR3 amino acids: CAWSGQGAKNIQYF. The DNA of the CDR3 is TGTGCCTGGAGCGGACAGGGGGCCAAAAACATTCAGTACTTC.

V usage is TRBV9 and J usage is TRBJ2-3, with D tentatively TRBD1 (6 bases). Germline CDR1 and CDR2: SGDLS and YYNGEE. Deletions cut 2 bases from V and 2 bases from J, with 12 bases between. The CDR3 runs 15 residues. The CDR3 sequence: CASSVTWTVTDTQYF. CDR3 bases: TGTGCCAGCAGCGTGACTTGGACAGTCACAGATACGCAGTATTTT.

J is TRBJ2-3 and V is TRBV10-3, with no clear D. Germline CDR1 and CDR2: ENHRY and SYGVKD. V dropped 4 bases and J dropped 2 bases, with 7 bases sitting between them. The CDR3 has 13 residues. The CDR3 is CAISVSNTDTQYF. DNA for the CDR3: TGTGCCATCAGTGTTAGCAACACAGATACGCAGTATTTT.

The rearrangement links TRBV9 to TRBJ2-3; D possibly corresponds to TRBD2 (7 bases). The CDR3 has 19 amino acids. V was pared by 0 bases and J by 2 bases, with 22 bases between. CDR1 is SGDLS, CDR2 YYNGEE, per germline. CDR3 in DNA: TGTGCCAGCAGCGTAGCTCATTTTGGGGGGGGGCAGGTCACAGATACGCAGTATTTT. This codes for CASSVAHFGGGQVTDTQYF.

The rearrangement links TRBV20-1 to TRBJ2-7; maybe TRBD2 (7 bases). Germline-derived CDR1 and CDR2 are DFQATT and SNEGSKA (reference sequence). V was shortened by 3 bases and J by 4 bases, with 19 bases between the two germline ends. There are 15 residues in the CDR3. The CDR3 region is CSASRGAAGKYEQYF. The DNA for the CDR3 is TGCAGTGCTAGTCGGGGGGCGGCAGGAAAATACGAGCAGTACTTC.

V gene TRBV6-5 combines with J gene TRBJ1-5, with TRBD1 identical over 7 bases. V shed 5 bases, J shed 4 bases, and the junction held 5 bases outside the gene matches. The CDR3 sequence is 14 residues long. Per germline, CDR1 MNHEY and CDR2 SVGAGI. The CDR3 reads CASSIQGKNQPQHF. CDR3 DNA: TGTGCCAGCAGTATACAGGGGAAAAATCAGCCCCAGCATTTT.

The chain has TRBV7-8 and TRBJ1-1, with D hard to call. The germline V and J ends were trimmed by 1 base and 1 base, with 7 bases remaining between them. CDR3 size: 14 residues. CDR1 SGHVS and CDR2 FQNEAQ come from the germline V gene. DNA for the CDR3: TGTGCCAGCAGCTTAGAGGCGGGGAACACTGAAGCTTTCTTT. It specifies CASSLEAGNTEAFF.

Here the CDR3 reads CASSYHGTRGVADTQYF. As DNA, the CDR3 is TGTGCCAGCAGCTACCACGGGACCAGGGGTGTCGCAGATACGCAGTATTTT. This rearrangement joins TRBV7-9 to TRBJ2-3, with a possible D match to TRBD1 (6 bases). V dropped 4 bases and J dropped 4 bases, with 21 bases sitting between them. Germline V lookup: CDR1 SEHNR, CDR2 FQNEAQ (reference sequence). The CDR3 covers 17 residues.

Comment on this clone: At the DNA level, this CDR3 is encoded by other sequences in the same sample as well. The gene calls are TRBV5-1 and TRBJ2-7, with 7 bases identical to TRBD1. Germline lookup yields CDR1 SGHRS and CDR2 YFSETQ. The CDR3 loop spans 13 amino acids. The J segment lost 2 bases and the V segment lost 4 bases, leaving 3 bases of the junction unmatched. CDR3 DNA: TGCGCCAGCAGCCCGGGGACAGCCTACGAGCAGTACTTC. It is translated as CASSPGTAYEQYF.

CDR3 nucleotides: TGTGCCACTTTAGCAAAAGGGATAGAGAACAGGTTCAAGCAGTACTTC. Translating gives CATLAKGIENRFKQYF. The chain is built from TRBV27 and TRBJ2-7; D possibly corresponds to TRBD1 (5 bases). Germline V CDR1 and CDR2: MNHEY, SMNVEV (reference sequence). V was shortened by 10 bases and J by 8 bases, with 30 bases between the two germline ends. The CDR3 is 16 amino acids.

V gene TRBV4-2 combines with J gene TRBJ2-7; 7 nucleotides align to TRBD2. The germline V gene encodes CDR1 LGHNA and CDR2 YNFKEQ. The ends lost 1 base at V and 3 bases at J; junction bases unmatched: 6. This CDR3 spans 15 amino acids. The chain's CDR3 is CASSQGSTGGYEQYF. CDR3 in DNA: TGTGCCAGCAGCCAAGGTAGCACGGGAGGCTACGAGCAGTACTTC.

DNA of the CDR3: TGTGCCAGTAGTATCAGGGGCGACAGGGGCGATGGCTACACCTTC. Protein sequence: CASSIRGDRGDGYTF. The V and J genes are TRBV19 and TRBJ1-2; 8 positions agree with TRBD1. V shed 3 bases and J 6 bases; nucleotides not matched to a gene: 9. The CDR3 spans 15 residues. Germline CDR1 reads LNHDA; CDR2 reads SQIVND (reference sequence).

The CDR3 loop is CASSEQGNTEAFF. CDR3 bases: TGTGCCAGCAGCGAACAGGGGAACACTGAAGCTTTCTTT. The chain recombines TRBV7-3 with TRBJ1-1; maybe TRBD1 (6 bases). This CDR3 is built from 13 residues. Germline V gene data show CDR1 as SGHTA and CDR2 as FQGTGA. Trimming took 5 bases from V and 1 from J, leaving 8 bases between them. Based on the CDR3 plus reference TRBV7-3 and TRBJ1-1, the full variable domain is GAGVSQTPSNKVTEKGKYVELRCDPISGHTALYWYRQSLGQGPEFLIYFQGTGAADDSGLPNDRFFAVRPEGSVSTLKIQRTERGDSAVYLCASSEQGNTEAFFGQGTRLTVV.

This chain joins TRBV12-3 or TRBV12-4 and TRBJ2-1, with no clear D. The CDR3 is made up of 13 amino acids. V lost 6 bases, J lost 0 bases, and 6 bases lay in between. The CDR3 nucleotides read TGTGCCAGCAGCAAGAGCTCCTACAATGAGCAGTTCTTC. As protein: CASSKSSYNEQFF.

The chain combines TRBV2 with TRBJ2-7; 9 bases are shared with TRBD2. Germline CDR1 reads SNHLY; CDR2 reads FYNNEI. The length of the CDR3 is 15 residues. V shed 5 bases, J shed 7 bases, and the junction held 12 bases outside the gene matches. Here the CDR3 reads CASSSWPSGVQEQYF. CDR3 nucleotide sequence: TGTGCCAGCAGTTCTTGGCCTAGCGGGGTTCAGGAGCAGTACTTC.

Turning to this clone: This sample includes further DNA sequences coding for the same CDR3. This sequence joins TRBV7-9 and TRBJ2-5; maybe TRBD1 (6 bases). The length of the CDR3 is 12 residues. With 4 bases removed from V and 5 bases from J, the gap between germline ends came to 8 bases. CDR1 is SEHNR and CDR2 is FQNEAQ in the germline V gene (reference sequence). Written as DNA, the CDR3 is TGTGCCAGCAGCTCCAGGGGCGAGACCCAGTACTTC. This encodes CASSSRGETQYF.

The chain uses TRBV11-3 and TRBJ1-1, with D possibly being TRBD1 (5 bases). V shed 2 bases and J shed 2 bases, with 6 bases lying between them. Germline values: CDR1 SGHNT, CDR2 YENEEA. The CDR3 totals 13 residues. CDR3 in DNA: TGTGCCAGCAGCTTAAGGGGTAACACTGAAGCTTTCTTT. Residues: CASSLRGNTEAFF.

This clone has a single count. This rearrangement joins TRBV7-9 to TRBJ1-4; D uncertain. With 2 bases removed from V and 5 bases from J, the gap between germline ends came to 24 bases. This CDR3 region has 19 residues. Germline V CDR1 and CDR2: SEHNR, FQNEAQ (reference sequence). CDR3 sequence (DNA): TGTGCCAGCAGCTTACACCGTTTGGCCGGCGGCCCGAACAATGAAAAACTGTTTTTT. It codes for CASSLHRLAGGPNNEKLFF.

The V and J genes are TRBV19 and TRBJ2-3; weak D call: TRBD2 (5 bases). V was cut by 5 bases and J by 5 bases, with 17 bases left in between. CDR3 length: 15 residues. Germline V gene sequence: CDR1 LNHDA, CDR2 SQIVND (reference sequence). CDR3 bases: TGTGCCAGTAGTCCCGAGGGCAGTGGGCGAGATACGCAGTATTTT. Encoded protein: CASSPEGSGRDTQYF.

The rearrangement joins TRBV19 to TRBJ2-3, with TRBD2 matching over 7 bases. This CDR3 comprises 16 residues. V was pared by 8 bases and J by 1 base, with 12 bases of the junction left unmatched. CDR1 is LNHDA, CDR2 SQIVND, per germline (reference sequence). CDR3 in DNA: TGTGCCAGTTCTCCGGAGTGGACTAGAGGCACAGATACGCAGTATTTT. Its translation: CASSPEWTRGTDTQYF. The entire variable domain, with the rest obtained from reference TRBV19 and TRBJ2-3, is as follows: DGGITQSPKYLFRKEGQNVTLSCEQNLNHDAMYWYRQDPGQGLRLIYYSQIVNDFQKGDIAEGYSVSREKKESFPLTVTSAQKNPTAFYLCASSPEWTRGTDTQYFGPGTRLTVL.